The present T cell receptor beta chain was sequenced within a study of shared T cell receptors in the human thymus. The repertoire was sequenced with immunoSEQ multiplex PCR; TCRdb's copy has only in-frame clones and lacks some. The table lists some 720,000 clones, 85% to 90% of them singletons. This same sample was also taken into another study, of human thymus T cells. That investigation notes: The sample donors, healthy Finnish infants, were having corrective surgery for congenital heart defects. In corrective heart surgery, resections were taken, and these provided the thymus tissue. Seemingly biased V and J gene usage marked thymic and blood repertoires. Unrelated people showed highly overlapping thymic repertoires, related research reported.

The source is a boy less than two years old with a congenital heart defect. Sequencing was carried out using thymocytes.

This chain's CDR3 is CASSQDALAGDSSSTDTQYF. CDR3 nucleotide sequence: TGCGCCAGCAGCCAAGATGCACTAGCGGGAGACTCCTCTAGCACAGATACGCAGTATTTT. The chain couples TRBV4-1 to TRBJ2-3; 11 nucleotides match TRBD2. CDR1 MGHRA and CDR2 YSYEKL come from the germline V gene. CDR3 size: 20 residues. J lost 0 bases, V lost 0 bases, and 11 bases had no gene match.